This T cell receptor (beta chain) derives from a study of blood T cell repertoires in COVID-19. Assay: immunoSEQ multiplex PCR; the TCRdb copy retains only in-frame clones and omits some. The sample has approximately 54,000 clones, roughly 81% seen once. V was shortened by 5 bases and J by 2 bases, with 16 bases between the two germline ends. This CDR3 is built from 15 residues. Germline-derived CDR1 and CDR2 are SGHKS and YYEKEE (reference sequence). This TCR came from a woman in her fifties or sixties with acute or convalescent COVID-19. The chain joins TRBV5-5 to TRBJ2-5, with D possibly matching TRBD1 (6 bases). The sequenced material came from peripheral blood. The CDR3 nucleotides are TGTGCCAGCAGTTTTTGGACAGAGCCTCAAGAGACCCAGTACTTC. It specifies CASSFWTEPQETQYF.